Listed below are T cell receptor beta chains from one sample, sequenced in a study of CXCR3-negative and CXCR3-positive naive CD8 T cells. TCRdb reanalyzed the 5' RACE reads and collapses them to one entry per CDR3 protein, without DNA. The sample holds more than 80,000 distinct CDR3 sequences. Sequences were obtained from naive CXCR3+ CD8+ T cells from blood. Receptor source: a human donor in good health. Some clones in this sample may be carry-over from other donors' samples. Each CDR3 is given with its conserved first and last residue. Each record gives: J gene, V gene, CDR3 protein.

>TRBJ2-5|TRBV6-5
CASSQPPYEPGTGTQYF
>TRBJ2-2|TRBV29-1
CSVPRGGPNTGELFF
>TRBJ2-7|TRBV4-1
CASSQDQPTGTVVHEQYF
>TRBJ2-1|TRBV10-3
CAGGQYSEQFF
>TRBJ2-1|TRBV6-2/TRBV6-3
CASSYSIQAGLYNEQFF
>TRBJ2-1|TRBV27
CASSFSVGEYNEQFF
>TRBJ1-1|TRBV29-1
CSVGRGKNTEAFF
>TRBJ1-1|TRBV2
CASSGSRAHTNTEAFF
>TRBJ2-1|TRBV5-1
CASSDGTGMVNEQFF
>TRBJ2-3|TRBV7-3
CASSLSGSHVDTQYF
>TRBJ2-7|TRBV14
CASSPWGSYEQYF
>TRBJ2-7|TRBV4-1
CASSFQRGVSYEQYF
>TRBJ2-2|TRBV4-1
CASSPPYMNTGELFF
>TRBJ1-4|TRBV15
CATSSAAEGTIEKLFF
>TRBJ2-7|TRBV9
CASSPGTSGTYEQYF
>TRBJ2-5|TRBV7-9
CASSLVGGDKTQYF
>TRBJ2-1|TRBV4-2
CASSQERVSYNEQFF
>TRBJ2-4|TRBV25-1
CASSDPLAGFDKNIQYF
>TRBJ2-7|TRBV23-1
CASTGGLPYEQYF
>TRBJ2-7|TRBV5-6
CASSLAGDSYEQYF
>TRBJ2-7|TRBV28
CASRPRLAGYEQYF
>TRBJ1-4|TRBV15
CATSRDRRTATNEKLFF
>TRBJ2-1|TRBV19
CASTGTVEQFF
>TRBJ2-6|TRBV12-3/TRBV12-4
CASSRGPRSPANVLTF
>TRBJ2-7|TRBV12-3/TRBV12-4
CASSLGVRGQVGPSSYEQYF
>TRBJ2-3|TRBV14
CASSHYRDTQYF
>TRBJ2-1|TRBV5-1
CASSLAIQGDDNEQFF
>TRBJ2-1|TRBV27
CASSLVGLAGPNYNEQFF
>TRBJ1-6|TRBV28
CASSWTGDNSPLHF
>TRBJ1-1|TRBV20-1
CSAEGEGNTEAFF
>TRBJ2-5|TRBV5-1
CASSLGRDSDSVQETQYF
>TRBJ2-1|TRBV28
CASRATSGRFGEQFF
>TRBJ2-1|TRBV29-1
CSVDLMASGSSYNEQFF
>TRBJ2-1|TRBV25-1
CASSEGYNSYNEQFF
>TRBJ2-7|TRBV20-1
CSAIGDTGSYEQYF
>TRBJ2-1|TRBV2
CASSETARLADSNEQFF